What follows are 15 T cell receptor beta chains derived from one specimen sequenced in a study of neurological immune-mediated disorders. MiXCR, run by TCRdb on the 5' RACE reads, gives a single entry per CDR3 protein. The data hold about 59,000 distinct CDR3 sequences, with around 24% observed a single time. The sample's time point: technical triplicate 2. The specimen sequenced was PBMCs. The receptors were gathered from a man aged 55 to 70 with HTLV-1-associated myelopathy (HAM/TSP).

The rearrangement links TRBV4-1 to TRBJ1-4; no definite D call. Trimming cost V 3 bases and J 8 bases, with 7 bases left between them. CDR1 is MGHRA and CDR2 is YSYEKL in the germline V gene. The CDR3 has 12 residues. The CDR3 DNA reads TGCGCCAGCAGCCAGATCAGGGAAAAACTGTTTTTT. The encoded protein is CASSQIREKLFF.

This clonotype was picked up many times. This chain connects TRBV28 to TRBJ2-4; tentatively, D is TRBD1 (5 bases). Germline lookup yields CDR1 MDHEN and CDR2 SYDVKM. Between the trimmed V and J ends, which lost 6 bases and 0 bases, there was a span of 12 bases. CDR3 size: 15 residues. The chain's CDR3 is CASRKGPGAKNIQYF. The DNA of the CDR3 is TGTGCCAGCAGGAAGGGGCCCGGAGCCAAAAACATTCAGTACTTC.

This clonotype was detected many times. V gene TRBV20-1 combines with J gene TRBJ1-4; 9 nucleotides line up with TRBD1. CDR1 is DFQATT, CDR2 SNEGSKA, per germline (reference sequence). The CDR3 is 14 amino acids. V trimming: 1 base; J trimming: 8 bases; junction bases outside the gene matches: 5. As DNA, the CDR3 is TGCAGTGCTAGAGGGAGGACAGGGGACGAAAAACTGTTTTTT. It yields the protein CSARGRTGDEKLFF.

The chain links TRBV3-1 to TRBJ1-2, with D possibly being TRBD1 (6 bases). Germline loops: CDR1 LGHDT, CDR2 YNNKEL (reference sequence). The germline V and J ends were trimmed by 7 bases and 4 bases, with 16 bases remaining between them. The CDR3 runs 14 residues. The CDR3 DNA reads as TGTGCCAGCAACCCGGACGACAGGTTCTATGGCTACACCTTC. This gives the protein CASNPDDRFYGYTF. The variable domain in full, completed from reference TRBV3-1 and TRBJ1-2, reads DTAVSQTPKYLVTQMGNDKSIKCEQNLGHDTMYWYKQDSKKFLKIMFSYNNKELIINETVPNRFSPKSPDKAHLNLHINSLELGDSAVYFCASNPDDRFYGYTFGSGTRLTVV.

This clonotype has at least ten counts. The rearrangement joins TRBV5-1 to TRBJ2-1, with TRBD2 matching over 14 bases. The CDR3 covers 20 residues. Germline CDR1 is SGHRS and CDR2 is YFSETQ. J gave up 6 bases and V 6 bases, and 20 bases lay outside the gene matches. This CDR3 is CASNTDPQPPTSGRVNEQFF. The CDR3 nucleotides are TGCGCCAGCAATACAGATCCGCAGCCTCCGACTAGCGGGAGGGTCAATGAGCAGTTCTTC.

The chain combines TRBV11-2 with TRBJ2-7, with 12 nucleotides matching TRBD2. Germline CDR1 SGHAT, CDR2 FQNNGV. V lost 5 bases and J lost 8; bases outside the gene matches: 10. CDR3 length equals 15 residues. The CDR3 bases are TGTGCCAGCAGCCAAGGACTAGCGGGAATAAGGCAGCAGTACTTC. Translating it yields CASSQGLAGIRQQYF.

This clonotype has at least ten counts. The chain combines TRBV20-1 with TRBJ2-1; 8 bases line up with TRBD2. Germline V CDR1 and CDR2: DFQATT, SNEGSKA (reference sequence). The CDR3 length is 15 residues. V lost 0 bases, J lost 6 bases, and 7 bases stayed unmatched. The CDR3 loop is CSARDSSGSLNEQFF. CDR3 in DNA: TGCAGTGCTAGAGATTCCAGCGGGAGTCTCAATGAGCAGTTCTTC.

A note on this clonotype: This may arise from a read error, as a much more abundant clone is one base away. The V and J genes are TRBV5-1 and TRBJ2-7, with D maybe TRBD2 (7 bases). Germline V CDR1 and CDR2: SGHRS, YFSETQ. The CDR3 has 14 residues. For the CDR3, the DNA is TGCGCCAGTACGGCGGGGGCCCCCTCGGACGAGCATTACTTC. Protein: CASTAGAPSDEHYF. Full variable domain (remainder filled in from reference TRBV5-1 and TRBJ2-7): KAGVTQTPRYLIKTRGQQVTLSCSPISGHRSVSWYQQTPGQGLQFLFEYFSETQRNKGNFPGRFSGRQFSNSRSEMNVSTLELGDSALYLCASTAGAPSDEHYFGPGTRLTVT.

This clonotype was seen at least ten times. The chain links TRBV5-1 to TRBJ2-5; D ambiguous. V was clipped by 5 bases and J by 4 bases, with 15 bases between them. Germline V gives CDR1 SGHRS, CDR2 YFSETQ. This CDR3 has 14 residues. The CDR3 loop reads CASRISARVETQYF. In DNA form, the CDR3 reads TGCGCCAGCAGAATTTCGGCCCGAGTAGAGACCCAGTACTTC.

This clonotype has only a few counts. This rearrangement joins TRBV4-2 to TRBJ2-3; 7 bases are a match to TRBD2. Trimming removed 6 bases from V and 2 bases from J; junction bases left unmatched: 5. Germline-derived CDR1 and CDR2 are LGHNA and YNFKEQ. This CDR3 spans 14 amino acids. The chain's CDR3 is CASSPSGNTDTQYF. Written as DNA, the CDR3 is TGTGCCAGCAGTCCTAGCGGAAACACAGATACGCAGTATTTT.

This clonotype was detected many times. The rearrangement joins TRBV7-2 to TRBJ2-2; 7 bases line up with TRBD2. This CDR3 is 15 amino acids long. With 5 bases clipped from V and 1 base from J, the junction kept 4 bases outside the gene matches. CDR1 and CDR2 (germline): SGHTA, FQGNSA. The CDR3, as DNA: TGTGCCAGCAGCGGGGGGGTCCGGAACACCGGGGAGCTGTTTTTT. This encodes CASSGGVRNTGELFF.

This clonotype was recorded only once. A junction boundary mismatches the germline segment, possibly from a read error. The gene calls are TRBV15 and TRBJ1-5, with D perhaps TRBD1 (5 bases). The CDR3 covers 13 residues. Germline CDR1 is LNHNV and CDR2 is YYDKDF (reference sequence). The CDR3 loop is CATSKDNYQPKNF. The CDR3 DNA reads TGTGCCACCAGCAAGGACAATTATCAGCCCAAGAATTTT.

This clonotype was found many times. The rearrangement uses TRBV7-8 and TRBJ1-2; a possible D gene is TRBD1 (5 bases). The CDR3 totals 14 residues. Germline CDR1 is SGHVS and CDR2 is FQNEAQ. Trimming cost V 2 bases and J 3 bases, with 10 bases left between them. CDR3 loop: CASSLQGIDYGYTF. The CDR3 coding sequence is TGTGCCAGCAGCTTACAGGGTATCGACTATGGCTACACCTTC.

The sample holds many counts of this clonotype. The J gene is TRBJ1-1, the V gene TRBV29-1; 7 bases line up with TRBD1. Per the germline V gene, CDR1 is SQVTM and CDR2 is ANQGSEA. V was clipped by 7 bases and J by 5 bases; unmatched bases: 13. This CDR3 is built from 14 residues. CDR3 sequence reads: CSATRGQGWTEAFF. CDR3 bases: TGCAGCGCCACGAGGGGGCAGGGTTGGACTGAAGCTTTCTTT.

The sample holds many counts of this clonotype. The chain couples TRBV7-2 to TRBJ1-2; 8 bases match TRBD1. The CDR3 covers 15 residues. V shed 3 bases and J 4 bases; nucleotides not matched to a gene: 7. Germline loops: CDR1 SGHTA, CDR2 FQGNSA. Written as DNA, the CDR3 is TGTGCCAGCAGCTTCGAAAACAGGGGGGTCTATGGCTACACCTTC. It encodes CASSFENRGVYGYTF.